This TCR beta chain was retrieved from a study of patients and donors after allogeneic stem cell transplantation. TCRdb called the RT-PCR reads again in MiXCR, with one record for every CDR3 protein. The sample holds approximately 140,000 distinct CDR3 sequences; about two fifths are singletons and the top ten take 50%. The sequenced sample was blood, either unsorted or a sorted T cell fraction (not recorded which). The source of this sequence is a human donor who was either an allogeneic HSCT recipient or a stem cell or donor lymphocyte infusion donor (not recorded which). It is not recorded whose cells these are; they may come from a transplant donor.

Written as DNA, the CDR3 is TGTGCCAGCAACCAGCACATTGCAACTAATGAAAAACTGTTTTTT. Its translation is CASNQHIATNEKLFF. The chain employs TRBV6-1 and TRBJ1-4; D call uncertain. Germline V gives CDR1 MNHNS, CDR2 SASEGT. The CDR3 totals 15 residues. The germline V and J ends were trimmed by 7 bases and 0 bases, with 12 bases remaining between them.